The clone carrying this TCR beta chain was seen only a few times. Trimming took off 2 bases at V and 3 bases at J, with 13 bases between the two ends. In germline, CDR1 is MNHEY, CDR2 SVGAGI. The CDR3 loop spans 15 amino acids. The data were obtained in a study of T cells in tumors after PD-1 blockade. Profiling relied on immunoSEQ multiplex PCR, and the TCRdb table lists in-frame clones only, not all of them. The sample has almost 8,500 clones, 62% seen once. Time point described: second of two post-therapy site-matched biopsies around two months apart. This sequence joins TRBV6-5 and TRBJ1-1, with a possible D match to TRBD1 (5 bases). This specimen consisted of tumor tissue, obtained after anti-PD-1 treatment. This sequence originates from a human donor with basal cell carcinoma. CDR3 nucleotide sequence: TGTGCCAGCAGTTACCTACGGGGAGGGGACACTGAAGCTTTCTTT. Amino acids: CASSYLRGGDTEAFF.